The sequence of this T cell receptor beta chain was determined in a study of Graves' ophthalmopathy and Graves' hyperthyroidism. Study information: No treatment had been given when peripheral blood was collected at initial diagnosis.

CDR3 length equals 14 residues. Germline CDR1 and CDR2: DFQATT and SNEGSKA (reference sequence). With 1 base clipped from V and 5 bases from J, the junction kept 7 bases outside the gene matches. This clonotype was seen at least ten times. What it recognizes is unknown. Researchers took RNA transcripts and amplified TCR beta CDR3 regions from them. HTBI primers primed a first-round RT-PCR, and a second-round multiplex PCR followed. TCRdb recomputed calls from the multiplex PCR reads with MiXCR, one row per CDR3 protein. The sample carries about 700,000 distinct CDR3 sequences, around 40% recorded once. Study observations and caveats: Ophthalmopathy and stable hyperthyroidism were discriminated by a 13-signature model, with roughly 86% sensitivity and about 82% specificity.

The chain links TRBV20-1 to TRBJ2-7, with TRBD1 identical over 8 bases. Sequences were obtained from peripheral blood. This receptor was taken from an adult man with Graves' ophthalmopathy. The chain's CDR3 is CSARVPTGDHEQYF. CDR3 nucleotides: TGCAGTGCTAGAGTCCCGACAGGGGATCACGAGCAGTACTTC.